This T cell receptor (beta chain) is from a study of a mutant IDH1 vaccine in newly diagnosed glioma. Study information: The treated population exhibited a male proportion of roughly 60%, a female proportion of 37.5%, and a mean age of approximately 41 years. Previous care, which was radiotherapy, temozolomide, or both, most often involved both.

TCRdb keeps only in-frame clones here, not all; method: immunoSEQ multiplex PCR. The table shows 58,000 or so clones, with 75% to 90% occurring only once. As for time point: week 23, last vaccination. Every vaccine dose comprised 300 ug of mutant IDH1 20-mer peptide plus topical imiquimod. Donors harbored newly found WHO grade 3 or 4 IDH1-mutant, ATRX-lost astrocytomas. Comment on this clone: Antigen specificity is unknown.

Between the trimmed V and J ends, which lost 7 bases and 5 bases, there was a span of 15 bases. This CDR3 contains 14 residues. Germline values: CDR1 MNHNS, CDR2 SASEGT. The material sequenced was PBMCs, taken from a glioma patient whose treatment included an IDH1 peptide vaccine. This sequence originates from a man in his forties or fifties with glioma. V and J are TRBV6-1 and TRBJ2-4; D gene uncertain. The CDR3 protein is CASTLMGGENIQYF. The CDR3 nucleotides are TGTGCCAGCACACTTATGGGCGGAGAAAACATTCAGTACTTC.